This TCR beta chain was identified during a study of response to subunit inactivated influenza vaccine. TCRdb redid the calling of the RT-PCR reads with MiXCR, one entry per CDR3 protein. The sample includes 800,000 to 1,000,000 distinct CDR3 sequences, 21% of them seen just once. Turning to this clonotype: The target antigen is unknown.

Germline CDR1 reads SGHRS; CDR2 reads YFSETQ. The CDR3 spans 19 residues. V lost 3 bases and J lost 0; bases outside the gene matches: 9. Study results and limitations: The authors suggested that few new T cells are recruited per seasonal influenza vaccination.

This material consisted of PBMCs from blood, taken about 5 days after vaccination. This rearrangement joins TRBV5-1 to TRBJ2-6; 10 bases fit TRBD1. The sequence was obtained from a man between 45 and 60 years old who received an inactivated influenza vaccine. CDR3 sequence (DNA): TGCGCCAGCAGCTATATACCCGGGACAGGGGTCTCTGGGGCCAACGTCCTGACTTTC. It yields the protein CASSYIPGTGVSGANVLTF. The full variable domain, in which reference TRBV5-1 and TRBJ2-6 provide the parts outside the CDR3, is KAGVTQTPRYLIKTRGQQVTLSCSPISGHRSVSWYQQTPGQGLQFLFEYFSETQRNKGNFPGRFSGRQFSNSRSEMNVSTLELGDSALYLCASSYIPGTGVSGANVLTFGAGSRLTVL.